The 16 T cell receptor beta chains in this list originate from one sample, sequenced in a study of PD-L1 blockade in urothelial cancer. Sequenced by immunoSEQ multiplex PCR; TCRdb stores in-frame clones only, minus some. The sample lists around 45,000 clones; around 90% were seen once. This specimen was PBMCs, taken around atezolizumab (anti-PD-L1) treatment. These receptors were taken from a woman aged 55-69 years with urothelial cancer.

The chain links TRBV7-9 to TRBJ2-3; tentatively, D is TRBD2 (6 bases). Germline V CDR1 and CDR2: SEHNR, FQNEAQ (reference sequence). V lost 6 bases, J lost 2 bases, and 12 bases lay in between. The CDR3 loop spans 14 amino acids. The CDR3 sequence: CASSSWGDTDTQYF. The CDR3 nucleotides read TGTGCCAGCAGTTCCTGGGGGGACACAGATACGCAGTATTTT. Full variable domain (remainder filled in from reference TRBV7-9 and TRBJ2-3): DTGVSQNPRHKITKRGQNVTFRCDPISEHNRLYWYRQTLGQGPEFLTYFQNEAQLEKSRLLSDRFSAERPKGSFSTLEIQRTEQGDSAMYLCASSSWGDTDTQYFGPGTRLTVL.

The DNA for the CDR3 is TGTGCCAGTAGAGGCAGGACAGGCCGCGCATATGGCTACACCTTC. Its protein product is CASRGRTGRAYGYTF. The V gene is TRBV19, the J gene TRBJ1-2; 7 bases match TRBD1. V shed 6 bases, J shed 5 bases, and the junction held 12 bases outside the gene matches. This CDR3 is 15 amino acids long. Germline-derived CDR1 and CDR2 are LNHDA and SQIVND (reference sequence).

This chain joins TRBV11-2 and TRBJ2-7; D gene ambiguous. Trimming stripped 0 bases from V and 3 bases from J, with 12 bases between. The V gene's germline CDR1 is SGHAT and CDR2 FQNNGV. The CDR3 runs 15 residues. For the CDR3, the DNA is TGTGCCAGCAGCTTAGAGGCAGGAACTCACTACGAGCAGTACTTC. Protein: CASSLEAGTHYEQYF.

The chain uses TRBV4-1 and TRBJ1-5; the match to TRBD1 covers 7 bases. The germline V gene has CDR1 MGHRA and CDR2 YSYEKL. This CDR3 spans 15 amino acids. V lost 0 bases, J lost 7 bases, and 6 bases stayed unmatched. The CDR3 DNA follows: TGCGCCAGCAGCCAAGATAGGGGGCCAGGACAGCCCCAGCATTTT. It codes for CASSQDRGPGQPQHF.

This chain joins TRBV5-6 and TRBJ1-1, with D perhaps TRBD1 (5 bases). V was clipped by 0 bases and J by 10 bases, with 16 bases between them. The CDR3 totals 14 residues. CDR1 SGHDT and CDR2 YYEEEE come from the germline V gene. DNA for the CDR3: TGTGCCAGCAGCTTGGTAGGGGATCCTATACCAGCTTTCTTT. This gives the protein CASSLVGDPIPAFF. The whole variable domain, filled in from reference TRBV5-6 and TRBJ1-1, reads DAGVTQSPTHLIKTRGQQVTLRCSPKSGHDTVSWYQQALGQGPQFIFQYYEEEERQRGNFPDRFSGHQFPNYSSELNVNALLLGDSALYLCASSLVGDPIPAFFGQGTRLTVV.

As DNA, the CDR3 is TGTGCCAGCAGTTGGACTAGCGGGGTCTCCTACGAGCAGTACTTC. Its protein product is CASSWTSGVSYEQYF. This rearrangement joins TRBV6-5 to TRBJ2-7, with 12 bases matching TRBD2. The CDR3 runs 15 residues. Trimming removed 4 bases from V and 0 bases from J; junction bases left unmatched: 1. Germline-derived CDR1 and CDR2 are MNHEY and SVGAGI.

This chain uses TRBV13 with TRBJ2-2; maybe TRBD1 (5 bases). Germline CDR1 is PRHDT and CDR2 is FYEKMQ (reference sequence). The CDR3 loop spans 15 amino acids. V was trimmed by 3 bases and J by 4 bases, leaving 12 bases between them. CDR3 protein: CASSFGTGPTGELFF. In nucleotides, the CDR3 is TGTGCCAGCAGCTTCGGAACAGGACCCACCGGGGAGCTGTTTTTT.

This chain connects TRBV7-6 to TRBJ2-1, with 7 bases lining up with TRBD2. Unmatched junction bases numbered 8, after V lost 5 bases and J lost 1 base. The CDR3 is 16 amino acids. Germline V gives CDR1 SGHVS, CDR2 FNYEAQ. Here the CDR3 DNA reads TGTGCCAGCAGCCCCCAGCCGGGGGGTTCCTACAATGAGCAGTTCTTC. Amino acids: CASSPQPGGSYNEQFF.

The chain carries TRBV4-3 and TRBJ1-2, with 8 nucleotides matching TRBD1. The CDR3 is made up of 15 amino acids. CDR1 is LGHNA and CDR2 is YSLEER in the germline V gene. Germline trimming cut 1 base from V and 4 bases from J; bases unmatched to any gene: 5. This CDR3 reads CASSQAGQGGYGYTF. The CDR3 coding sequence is TGCGCCAGCAGCCAAGCAGGACAGGGTGGCTATGGCTACACCTTC.

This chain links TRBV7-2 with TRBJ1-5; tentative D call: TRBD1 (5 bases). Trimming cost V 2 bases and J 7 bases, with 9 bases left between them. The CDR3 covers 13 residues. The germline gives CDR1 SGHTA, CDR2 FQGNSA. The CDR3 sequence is CASSLNGGQPQHF. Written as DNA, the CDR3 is TGTGCCAGCAGCTTAAACGGGGGGCAGCCCCAGCATTTT.

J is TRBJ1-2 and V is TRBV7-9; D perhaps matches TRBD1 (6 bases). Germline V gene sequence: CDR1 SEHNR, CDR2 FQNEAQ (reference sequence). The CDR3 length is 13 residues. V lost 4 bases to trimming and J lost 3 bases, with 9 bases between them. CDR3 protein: CASSSGVHYGYTF. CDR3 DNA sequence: TGTGCCAGCAGCTCAGGGGTGCACTATGGCTACACCTTC.

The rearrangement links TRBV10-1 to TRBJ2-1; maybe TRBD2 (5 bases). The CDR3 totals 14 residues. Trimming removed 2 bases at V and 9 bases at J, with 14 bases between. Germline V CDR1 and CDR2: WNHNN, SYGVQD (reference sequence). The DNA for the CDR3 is TGCGCCAGCAGTGAGGATCCTAGCCGACGTGAGCAGTTCTTC. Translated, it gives CASSEDPSRREQFF.

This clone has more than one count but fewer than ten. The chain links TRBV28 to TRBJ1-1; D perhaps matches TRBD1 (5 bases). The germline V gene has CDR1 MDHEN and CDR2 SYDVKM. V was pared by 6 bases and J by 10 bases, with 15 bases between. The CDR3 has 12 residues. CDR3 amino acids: CASRQFGGGAFF. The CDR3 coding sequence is TGTGCCAGCAGGCAGTTCGGGGGTGGAGCTTTCTTT.

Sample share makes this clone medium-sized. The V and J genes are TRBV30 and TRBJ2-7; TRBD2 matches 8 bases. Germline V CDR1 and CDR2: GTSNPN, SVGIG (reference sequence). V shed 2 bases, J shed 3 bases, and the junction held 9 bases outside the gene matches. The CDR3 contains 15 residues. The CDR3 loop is CAWSTLGTRLYEQYF. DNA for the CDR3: TGTGCCTGGAGTACCCTCGGGACTAGGCTCTACGAGCAGTACTTC.

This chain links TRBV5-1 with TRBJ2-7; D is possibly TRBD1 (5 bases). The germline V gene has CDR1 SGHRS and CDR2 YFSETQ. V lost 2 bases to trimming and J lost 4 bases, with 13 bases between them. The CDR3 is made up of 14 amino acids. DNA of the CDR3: TGCGCCAGCAGCTTAACCGGACATTCTTACGAGCAGTACTTC. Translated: CASSLTGHSYEQYF.

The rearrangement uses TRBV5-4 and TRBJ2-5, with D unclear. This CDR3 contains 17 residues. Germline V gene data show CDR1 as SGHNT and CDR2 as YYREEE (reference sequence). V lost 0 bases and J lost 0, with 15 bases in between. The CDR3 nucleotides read TGTGCCAGCAGCTTGGGCGTCGCGGATTCTAACCAAGAGACCCAGTACTTC. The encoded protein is CASSLGVADSNQETQYF. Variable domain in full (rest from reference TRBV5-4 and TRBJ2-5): ETGVTQSPTHLIKTRGQQVTLRCSSQSGHNTVSWYQQALGQGPQFIFQYYREEENGRGNFPPRFSGLQFPNYSSELNVNALELDDSALYLCASSLGVADSNQETQYFGPGTRLLVL.